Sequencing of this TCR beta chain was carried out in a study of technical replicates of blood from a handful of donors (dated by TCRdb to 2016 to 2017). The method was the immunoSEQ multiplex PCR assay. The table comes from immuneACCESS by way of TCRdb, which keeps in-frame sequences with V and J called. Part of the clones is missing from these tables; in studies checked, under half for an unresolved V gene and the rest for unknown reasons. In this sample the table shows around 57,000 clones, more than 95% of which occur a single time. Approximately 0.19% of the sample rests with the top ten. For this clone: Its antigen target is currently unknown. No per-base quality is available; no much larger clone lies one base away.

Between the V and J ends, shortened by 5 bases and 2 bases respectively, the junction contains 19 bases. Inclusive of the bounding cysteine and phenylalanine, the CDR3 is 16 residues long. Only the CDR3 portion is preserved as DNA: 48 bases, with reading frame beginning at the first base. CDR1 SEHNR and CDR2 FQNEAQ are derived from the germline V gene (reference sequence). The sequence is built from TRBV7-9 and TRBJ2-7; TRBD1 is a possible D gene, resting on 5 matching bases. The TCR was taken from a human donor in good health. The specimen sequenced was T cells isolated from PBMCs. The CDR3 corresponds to CASSPNPTGLTYEQYF. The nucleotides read TGTGCCAGCAGCCCAAATCCCACAGGATTGACCTACGAGCAGTACTTC.